This TCR beta chain was identified during a study of Graves' ophthalmopathy and Graves' hyperthyroidism. Study-wide results and limits: Blood also held most thyroid clonotypes expanded above 0.001 frequency.

Amplification targeted the TCR beta CDR3 regions, with RNA transcripts as the source material. HTBI primers were used in a first-round RT-PCR, which preceded a second-round multiplex PCR. Via MiXCR, TCRdb re-called the multiplex PCR reads, giving one row per CDR3 protein. The data show hundreds of thousands of distinct CDR3 sequences, more than 20% seen once. Germline V gene data show CDR1 as DFQATT and CDR2 as SNEGSKA (reference sequence). CDR3 length: 12 amino acids. V lost 3 bases and J lost 0, with 6 bases in between. Many counts were recorded for this clonotype. Its antigen is unidentified. The source is a woman aged 18-29 years with stable Graves' hyperthyroidism. Material for sequencing was peripheral blood. The chain is built from TRBV20-1 and TRBJ2-7; D ambiguous. As DNA, the CDR3 is TGCAGTGCTAGCTGGAGCTCCTACGAGCAGTACTTC. This translates into CSASWSSYEQYF.